A single sample gave rise to the 17 T cell receptor beta chains below, sequenced in a study of CD8+ T cells in alopecia areata (dated by TCRdb to the late 2010s). Library preparation used the immunoSEQ multiplex PCR assay. For TCR sequencing, RNA was extracted from every sample and reverse transcribed into cDNA to serve as template. TCRdb took this table from immuneACCESS and kept in-frame rearrangements with V and J called. Such tables lack part of the clones; where checked against another copy, unresolved V genes explain under half of the gap, and the rest is unexplained. Counted in this sample were 150,000 to 200,000 clones; about 71% of them appeared once. The top ten clones comprise 0.75% to 0.95% of the sample. The meaning of the sample's time point label: less than five weeks on oral tofacitinib. The intended sense of this specimen's treatment or condition label: oral pan-JAK inhibitor, 5-10 mg twice daily.

This sample comprised CD4+ T cells sorted from blood, obtained at week 4, from a patient treated with tofacitinib. The receptors here all came from a human donor with alopecia areata.

This sequence joins TRBV4-2 and TRBJ2-5, with no clear D. From germline, CDR1 is LGHNA and CDR2 YNFKEQ. Trimming took off 1 base at V and 3 bases at J, with 9 bases between the two ends. The CDR3 length is 14 residues. The CDR3 DNA is TGTGCCAGCAGCCAAGCACTTGGGAAAGAGACCCAGTACTTC. Its protein is CASSQALGKETQYF.

The gene calls are TRBV29-1 and TRBJ1-2; weak D call: TRBD1 (5 bases). Germline CDR1 is SQVTM and CDR2 is ANQGSEA. The CDR3 has 12 residues. V lost 6 bases and J 4 bases, leaving 12 bases between the germline ends. CDR3: CSVQWGSYGYTF. CDR3 DNA sequence: TGCAGCGTCCAGTGGGGGAGCTATGGCTACACCTTC.

The CDR3 region is CASSVRDSSYEQYF. The DNA of the CDR3 is TGCGCCAGCAGCGTCCGGGACAGCTCCTACGAGCAGTACTTC. The chain has TRBV5-1 and TRBJ2-7; 7 bases fit TRBD1. Germline V gene lookup returns CDR1 SGHRS and CDR2 YFSETQ. The CDR3 sequence is 14 residues long. J lost 0 bases, V lost 4 bases, and 4 bases had no gene match.

The chain recombines TRBV25-1 with TRBJ2-5; D is possibly TRBD1 or TRBD2 (7 bases each). Trimming pared 3 bases from V and 5 bases from J, leaving 16 bases between. The CDR3 runs to 15 residues. Germline V lookup: CDR1 MGHDK, CDR2 SYGVNS. CDR3 bases: TGTGCCAGCAGTGAGGCCAGGGGGGGGCTGGAGACCCAGTACTTC. This codes for CASSEARGGLETQYF.

The chain has TRBV15 and TRBJ2-6, with no clear D. The CDR3 is made up of 16 amino acids. V was pared by 1 base and J by 0 bases, with 7 bases between. Germline assignment: CDR1 LNHNV and CDR2 YYDKDF (reference sequence). The CDR3 protein is CATSRGWSSGANVLTF. The DNA of the CDR3 is TGTGCCACCAGCAGAGGATGGAGCTCTGGGGCCAACGTCCTGACTTTC. Full variable domain (remainder filled in from reference TRBV15 and TRBJ2-6): DAMVIQNPRYQVTQFGKPVTLSCSQTLNHNVMYWYQQKSSQAPKLLFHYYDKDFNNEADTPDNFQSRRPNTSFCFLDIRSPGLGDTAMYLCATSRGWSSGANVLTFGAGSRLTVL.

The table lists this clone with a few counts. The chain is built from TRBV29-1 and TRBJ2-5; no reliable D call. The CDR3 is 11 amino acids. The germline gives CDR1 SQVTM, CDR2 ANQGSEA. With 7 bases removed from V and 3 bases from J, the gap between germline ends came to 9 bases. The CDR3 sequence: CSAQLEETQYF. CDR3 nucleotide sequence: TGCAGCGCCCAGCTGGAAGAGACCCAGTACTTC.

The CDR3 is CASSPRDRGSQPQHF. Written as DNA, the CDR3 is TGCGCCAGCAGTCCTCGGGACAGGGGATCTCAGCCCCAGCATTTT. V and J are TRBV23-1 and TRBJ1-5; 10 positions agree with TRBD1. TRBV23-1 is recorded as an ORF, its role being uncertain. This CDR3 spans 15 amino acids. The junction had 6 bases not matched to a gene; V was cut back by 4 bases and J by 6 bases.

A remark on this clone: Different DNA sequences within this sample yield the same CDR3. The rearrangement joins TRBV30 to TRBJ2-5, with no clear D. Per the germline V gene, CDR1 is GTSNPN and CDR2 is SVGIG (reference sequence). This CDR3 has 13 amino acids. V was pared by 0 bases and J by 5 bases, with 10 bases between. The CDR3: CAWSVGLGETQYF. The CDR3 DNA reads as TGTGCCTGGAGTGTAGGCCTAGGGGAGACCCAGTACTTC.

This clone was detected only a few times. The rearrangement uses TRBV5-1 and TRBJ1-4; possibly TRBD1 for D (5 bases). This CDR3 has 13 amino acids. Trimming took off 4 bases at V and 6 bases at J, with 10 bases between the two ends. Germline-derived CDR1 and CDR2 are SGHRS and YFSETQ. The CDR3 spells CASSKTVDEKLFF. CDR3 in DNA: TGCGCCAGCAGCAAGACAGTCGATGAAAAACTGTTTTTT.

The rearrangement uses TRBV30 and TRBJ2-2; TRBD1 matches 7 bases. J was trimmed by 3 bases and V by 5 bases; bases with no gene match: 3. Germline lookup yields CDR1 GTSNPN and CDR2 SVGIG (reference sequence). CDR3 length: 13 residues. The CDR3 nucleotides read TGTGCCTGGGGGGACAGCTACACCGGGGAGCTGTTTTTT. It yields the protein CAWGDSYTGELFF.

The J gene is TRBJ2-4, the V gene TRBV2; D ambiguous. CDR1 SNHLY and CDR2 FYNNEI come from the germline V gene. The V and J ends lost 1 base and 1 base respectively, with 11 bases between them. The CDR3 is made up of 16 amino acids. The DNA for the CDR3 is TGTGCCAGCAGTGAAGTGGCCCCCTTGGCCAAAAACATTCAGTACTTC. Its translation: CASSEVAPLAKNIQYF.

The table lists this clone with a few counts. This chain uses TRBV19 with TRBJ2-6, with D hard to call. Trimming pared 4 bases from V and 0 bases from J, leaving 4 bases between. CDR3 length: 14 amino acids. Germline CDR1 is LNHDA and CDR2 is SQIVND (reference sequence). The CDR3 spells CASSTSSGANVLTF. The CDR3 nucleotides read TGTGCCAGTAGTACAAGCTCTGGGGCCAACGTCCTGACTTTC.

The chain employs TRBV7-8 and TRBJ1-5; D not resolved. This CDR3 comprises 12 residues. From germline, CDR1 is SGHVS and CDR2 FQNEAQ. V shed 2 bases and J shed 3 bases, with 2 bases lying between them. In DNA, the CDR3 is TGTGCCAGCAGCTTAAACAATCAGCCCCAGCATTTT. This gives the protein CASSLNNQPQHF. Full variable domain (missing parts from reference TRBV7-8 and TRBJ1-5): GAGVSQSPRYKVAKRGQDVALRCDPISGHVSLFWYQQALGQGPEFLTYFQNEAQLDKSGLPSDRFFAERPEGSVSTLKIQRTQQEDSAVYLCASSLNNQPQHFGDGTRLSIL.

This clone has just a few counts. The chain carries TRBV30 and TRBJ2-3; D remains ambiguous. With 3 bases removed from V and 1 base from J, the gap between germline ends came to 8 bases. CDR1 GTSNPN and CDR2 SVGIG come from the germline V gene (reference sequence). The CDR3 contains 13 residues. This chain's CDR3 is CAWSVKGTDTQYF. The CDR3 DNA reads as TGTGCCTGGAGCGTAAAAGGCACAGATACGCAGTATTTT.

This clone was found a few times. The chain uses TRBV5-1 and TRBJ1-1, with D tentatively TRBD1 (5 bases). V lost 4 bases and J lost 1, with 14 bases in between. Germline V gives CDR1 SGHRS, CDR2 YFSETQ. The CDR3 is 15 residues long. CDR3 protein: CASSPGPYRNTEAFF. The CDR3 bases are TGCGCCAGCAGCCCGGGACCCTACAGGAACACTGAAGCTTTCTTT. The full variable domain, its missing parts supplied by reference TRBV5-1 and TRBJ1-1, is KAGVTQTPRYLIKTRGQQVTLSCSPISGHRSVSWYQQTPGQGLQFLFEYFSETQRNKGNFPGRFSGRQFSNSRSEMNVSTLELGDSALYLCASSPGPYRNTEAFFGQGTRLTVV.

On this clone itself: The junction shows a germline mismatch at one end, possibly a read error. This chain links TRBV29-1 with TRBJ1-3; D ambiguous. Germline assignment: CDR1 SQVTM and CDR2 ANQGSEA. The CDR3 covers 12 residues. CDR3 in amino acids: CSVAVSGDTIYF. CDR3 bases: TGCAGCGTTGCCGTTTCTGGAGACACCATATATTTT.

The J gene is TRBJ1-5, the V gene TRBV11-3; D ambiguous. CDR1 is SGHNT and CDR2 is YENEEA in the germline V gene. V lost 5 bases to trimming and J lost 1 base, with 12 bases between them. CDR3 length equals 15 residues. Here the CDR3 DNA reads TGTGCCAGCAGCCTAGCAGGTTTGAGCAATCAGCCCCAGCATTTT. Translated, it gives CASSLAGLSNQPQHF.